This is a list of T cell receptor beta chains from one sample in a study of CD8 T cell repertoires and HIV-1 epitope variants. Here immunoSEQ multiplex PCR was the method, and the copy in TCRdb shows in-frame clones only, minus some. Of roughly 4,000 clones listed, roughly two thirds are singletons. No antigen has been identified for these receptors. Sample: cultured CD8+ T cells derived from PBMCs. Source of these receptors: a male donor with HIV. Both conserved end residues are part of each CDR3. Each record gives: D gene, V gene, clone size, J gene, CDR3 length, CDR3 DNA, CDR3 protein. D genes are given only for firm matches. The listing skips clone size in some rows; elsewhere it reads once, few, many or a size class.

TRBD2	TRBV5-4	few	TRBJ2-3	15	TGTGCCAGCAGCTTGTCTGCGGGAGATCCAGATACGCAGTATTTT	CASSLSAGDPDTQYF
.	TRBV7-2	.	TRBJ2-4	13	TGTGCCAGCAGCTTAGACGGGGCCAACATTCAGTACTTC	CASSLDGANIQYF
TRBD2	TRBV27	.	TRBJ2-2	15	TGTGCCAGCAGCGACAAAGCGGGGGGAACCGGGGAGCTGTTTTTT	CASSDKAGGTGELFF
TRBD1	TRBV19	.	TRBJ1-1	17	TGTGCCAGTAGTAGGCCTCCCGGGACAGGGGTCCACACTGAAGCTTTCTTT	CASSRPPGTGVHTEAFF
TRBD1	TRBV7-9	few	TRBJ2-7	15	TGTGCCAGCAGCTTAGAAGGGACAGGCCTCTACGAGCAGTACTTC	CASSLEGTGLYEQYF
TRBD2	TRBV19	.	TRBJ2-7	16	TGTGCCAGTAGTAAGGGACTAGCGGGAGAGTCCTACGAGCAGTACTTC	CASSKGLAGESYEQYF
.	TRBV27	.	TRBJ2-7	11	TGTGCCAGCGGGCGAGAATACGAGCAGTACTTC	CASGREYEQYF
TRBD1	TRBV11-2	.	TRBJ2-3	15	TGTGCCAGCAGCCGGACAGGGGCCACCACAGATACGCAGTATTTT	CASSRTGATTDTQYF
.	TRBV7-3	few	TRBJ1-1	14	TGTGCCAGCAGCCCCTTTGGGGGAGACACTGAAGCTTTCTTT	CASSPFGGDTEAFF
.	TRBV7-6	.	TRBJ2-7	19	TGTGCCAGCAGCTTAGGAGGGTTGGGGTCCAGCGGGCCGGCCTACGAGCAGTACTTC	CASSLGGLGSSGPAYEQYF
TRBD1	TRBV7-6	.	TRBJ2-3	15	TGTGCCAGCAGCCCAGGACAGGGCAACACAGATACGCAGTATTTT	CASSPGQGNTDTQYF
.	TRBV28	.	TRBJ2-7	13	TGTGCCAGCAGTTTATACGGCTCCTACGAGCAGTACTTC	CASSLYGSYEQYF
TRBD2	TRBV5-8	.	TRBJ2-3	16	TGTGCCAGCAGCCCTACTAGCGGGGTCGCCACAGATACGCAGTATTTT	CASSPTSGVATDTQYF
.	TRBV7-9	.	TRBJ2-7	14	TGTGCCAGCAGCACCCCCGGGACAACCTACGAGCAGTACTTC	CASSTPGTTYEQYF
TRBD2	TRBV19	few	TRBJ2-1	12	TGTGCCAGTAGTTTCGTAGCGGGAGAGCAGTTCTTC	CASSFVAGEQFF
.	TRBV4-1	.	TRBJ2-3	15	TGCGCCAGCAGCCAAGAGGGTCAGCGCACAGATACGCAGTATTTT	CASSQEGQRTDTQYF
.	TRBV6-6	.	TRBJ2-7	12	TGTGCCAGCAGCCTAGGACAAGACGGGCAGTACTTC	CASSLGQDGQYF
TRBD2	TRBV6-1	.	TRBJ2-2	14	TGTGCCAGCAGCGGACTAGCGGGAGCCGGGGAGCTGTTTTTT	CASSGLAGAGELFF
.	TRBV4-2	.	TRBJ2-7	13	TGTGCCAGCAGCCCGCAGGGCATCTACGAGCAGTACTTC	CASSPQGIYEQYF
TRBD1	TRBV5-4	.	TRBJ2-7	15	TGTGCCAGCAGCCCACAGCAGGGGGCCACCTACGAGCAGTACTTC	CASSPQQGATYEQYF
.	TRBV5-6	.	TRBJ2-3	12	TGTGCCAGCAGCTTGTTAACAGATACGCAGTATTTT	CASSLLTDTQYF
.	TRBV27	.	TRBJ2-3	15	TGTGCCAGCAGTTTGAGTATCGGTCCCACAGATACGCAGTATTTT	CASSLSIGPTDTQYF
.	TRBV6-6	.	TRBJ2-5	15	TGTGCCAGCAGTCGGAGGGGCGGGGCGCAAGAGACCCAGTACTTC	CASSRRGGAQETQYF
.	TRBV6-5	.	TRBJ1-6	16	TGTGCCAGCAGTTACTCGAGTAGCTCCTATAATTCACCCCTCCACTTT	CASSYSSSSYNSPLHF
.	TRBV7-3	few	TRBJ1-2	14	TGTGCCAGCAGCTTAATTGCCGGGGACTATGGCTACACCTTC	CASSLIAGDYGYTF
.	TRBV6-5	.	TRBJ2-7	13	TGTGCCATTAGGTTGGGGGGCAGCTACGAGCAGTACTTC	CAIRLGGSYEQYF
TRBD2	TRBV28	medium-sized	TRBJ2-7	14	TGTGCCAGCAGTCCGGAAGCGGGAGTAAGCGAGCAGTACTTC	CASSPEAGVSEQYF
.	TRBV19	.	TRBJ2-2	14	TGTGCCAGTAGTATAGTCGCGACTAGCGGGGAGCTGTTTTTT	CASSIVATSGELFF
.	TRBV5-4	.	TRBJ1-1	12	TGTGCCAGCAGCTTCGGGGGCACTGAAGCTTTCTTT	CASSFGGTEAFF
TRBD2	TRBV4-1	medium-sized	TRBJ2-7	13	TGCGCCAGCAGCCAAGGGACTAGCAACGAGCAGTACTTC	CASSQGTSNEQYF
TRBD2	TRBV5-1	.	TRBJ2-1	17	TGCGCCAGCAGCTTGGAACCTAGCGGGAGTAAAAACAATGAGCAGTTCTTC	CASSLEPSGSKNNEQFF
.	TRBV9	few	TRBJ2-1	15	TGTGCCAGCAGCGTAGAAGCTAGCTCCTACAATGAGCAGTTCTTC	CASSVEASSYNEQFF
.	TRBV29-1	.	TRBJ2-7	11	TGCAGCGTTCAGGGATCCTACGAGCAGTACTTC	CSVQGSYEQYF
.	TRBV2	.	TRBJ2-2	16	TGTGCCAGCAGTGAGTTTCAGGGGCAGGACACCGGGGAGCTGTTTTTT	CASSEFQGQDTGELFF
.	TRBV15	.	TRBJ1-1	15	TGTGCCACCAGCAGAGGGACATCTACTAACACTGAAGCTTTCTTT	CATSRGTSTNTEAFF
.	TRBV27	.	TRBJ1-5	19	TGTGCCAGCAGTTTATTGGGTGGAACGGGGGGCAGAAGCAATCAGCCCCAGCATTTT	CASSLLGGTGGRSNQPQHF
.	TRBV6-5	few	TRBJ1-2	13	TGTGCCAGCAGTTTGGACAATATCTATGGCTACACCTTC	CASSLDNIYGYTF
.	TRBV28	few	TRBJ2-2	15	TGTGCCAGCCAAAAGGACCTAGATGAGGCCGGGGAGCTGTTTTTT	CASQKDLDEAGELFF
.	TRBV2	once	TRBJ1-2	16	TGTGCCAGCAACGGGGACCTTGGCAGGGGCAACTATGGCTACACCTTC	CASNGDLGRGNYGYTF
TRBD2	TRBV11-2	.	TRBJ2-1	16	TGTGCCAGCAGCGTCAGAGGGACTAGCCCATACAATGAGCAGTTCTTC	CASSVRGTSPYNEQFF
.	TRBV5-5	.	TRBJ1-5	13	TGTGCCAGCAGCCCCCGGTTGAATCAGCCCCAGCATTTT	CASSPRLNQPQHF
TRBD1	TRBV2	.	TRBJ2-7	16	TGTGCCAAGGGGGGACAGGGCAACACCTGGTGGGGCGAGCAGTACTTC	CAKGGQGNTWWGEQYF
TRBD1	TRBV7-9	medium-sized	TRBJ2-7	17	TGTGCCAGCAGCTTAGCAGGACTAGGACAGGGGGCTTATGAGCAGTACTTC	CASSLAGLGQGAYEQYF
TRBD1	TRBV28	.	TRBJ1-5	14	TGTGCCAGCAGTTTCAGGGGGGGCAATCAGCCCCAGCATTTT	CASSFRGGNQPQHF
.	TRBV10-1	.	TRBJ2-2	14	TGCGCCAGCAGTGAGGGTCGAGAGACCGGGGAGCTGTTTTTT	CASSEGRETGELFF
.	TRBV9	.	TRBJ2-2	12	TGTGCCAGCAGCCAGAACACCGGGGAGCTGTTTTTT	CASSQNTGELFF
TRBD2	TRBV27	few	TRBJ2-7	19	TGTGCCAGCAGTTTAAAGGGCCCCCGGGGACTAGCGGGTGACTACGAGCAGTACTTC	CASSLKGPRGLAGDYEQYF
TRBD1	TRBV6-6	.	TRBJ2-5	14	TGTGCCAGCACCGGGACAGGGGCATGGGAGACCCAGTACTTC	CASTGTGAWETQYF
.	TRBV7-8	.	TRBJ2-7	14	TGTGCCAGCAGCTCTAGGGGGGACTTCTACGAGCAGTACTTC	CASSSRGDFYEQYF
TRBD1	TRBV7-6	.	TRBJ2-3	18	TGTGCCAGCAGCTTCTCGAGAGGGACAGGGACCCTCACAGATACGCAGTATTTT	CASSFSRGTGTLTDTQYF
TRBD1	TRBV30	.	TRBJ1-5	17	TGTGCCTGGAGTGTAGGCATAGGGACAGGGAGCAATCAGCCCCAGCATTTT	CAWSVGIGTGSNQPQHF